This T cell receptor (beta chain) appears in the sequencing data of a study of Graves' ophthalmopathy and Graves' hyperthyroidism (dated by TCRdb to 2017 to 2018). With regard to the full study: Peripheral blood was collected before any treatment was given, at the time of initial diagnosis. TCR beta repertoire signatures were used to distinguish Graves' ophthalmopathy from Graves' hyperthyroidism and to predict progression to ophthalmopathy. In total, 135 blood samples were TCR-sequenced: approximately 40 ophthalmopathy, around 75 hyperthyroidism and 17 hyperthyroidism-to-ophthalmopathy patients. A discovery set of 100 or so patients (under 45 ophthalmopathy, 55 to 60 stable hyperthyroidism) was enrolled to explore V-J signatures distinguishing ophthalmopathy from hyperthyroidism. An independent validation cohort comprised roughly 20 hyperthyroidism patients and 15 to 17 patients who later progressed from hyperthyroidism to ophthalmopathy. In a handful of hyperthyroidism patients, the T-cell repertoire of thyroid tissue was compared with the T-cell repertoire of blood. Once sampling was done, hyperthyroidism patients were given methimazole at a starting dose of 30 mg daily, while ophthalmopathy patients were given high-dose intravenous methylprednisolone. The roughly 91 discovery patients were randomly divided into training and test sets at a 7:3 ratio.

Patients with ophthalmopathy had moderately to severely active disease, with a Clinical Activity Score of 3 or more, a NOSPECS grade of 4 or more, and a disease duration of less than 3 months. Patients with other autoimmune diseases, uncontrolled infections, pregnancy or lactation were excluded from the study. Diagnosis was based on clinical symptoms, serum thyroxine, TRAb, thyroid ultrasound and orbital computed tomography. Using Ficoll-Paque density gradient centrifugation, PBMCs were isolated from 8.5 to 10 ml of fresh peripheral blood. Total RNA was extracted using Trizol reagent, and RNA quality was checked on an Agilent 2100 Bioanalyzer. From cysteine to phenylalanine, the CDR3 is 14 amino acids long. Of all the DNA, just the CDR3 is kept, 42 bases in frame from base 1. Per the germline V gene, MNHNS is the CDR1 and SASEGT is the CDR2. V and J lose 6 bases and 5 bases, and a span of 16 bases separates them.

In its sample, this clonotype was seen many times. What this receptor recognizes is not known. Per-base qualities were not stored, and no clone one base away is much larger. The investigation overall reported the following: In cross-validation, the 13-signature model distinguished ophthalmopathy from stable hyperthyroidism with 87.88% sensitivity and roughly 81% specificity, while in the test set the corresponding values were about 79% and 69%. Sample size was not statistically predetermined, and group allocation was not concealed from the investigators. Most expanded thyroid clonotypes with a frequency above 0.001 also appeared in blood, which suggests that blood repertoires may reflect the immune response in the thyroid. In validation, the model predicted ophthalmopathy progression with 70.59% sensitivity and approximately 78% specificity; some twelve predicted patients were CT-confirmed with GO in a median of about 6.2 months.

For repertoire sequencing, TCR beta CDR3 regions were amplified from RNA transcripts. A first-round RT-PCR used HTBI primers with the Qiagen OneStep RT-PCR kit, followed by a second-round multiplex PCR, size selection and purification. The libraries underwent paired-end sequencing with 100 bp reads on an Illumina HiSeq2000. In the original analysis: SOAPnuke was used to process the reads, removing any read that contained adapters or uncalled bases, had a mean Phred below 15, or lacked an exact match to the constant primer or identifier. COPE v1.2.5 was used to merge the high-quality paired reads. Unique nucleotide sequences were defined as clonotypes and aligned to IMGT TRB V, D and J references using MiTCR v1.1. Analysis was restricted to V-J combinations with a frequency above 0.0001, which covered 99% to 99.2% of repertoires. For each V-J combination, a TCR clonal expansion and chaos score was defined as F50 clonal expansion divided by the chaos observed in the TCRdist matrix. Welch's t-statistics and random forest were used to narrow the features down to more than 10 V-J combinations, which were then fed into a naive Bayes classifier. The Morisita-Horn index was used to measure how similar the thyroid and blood repertoires were. TCRdb passed the public sequencing reads through fastp at Q25 and MiXCR, retaining productive beta sequences. Under each unique CDR3 protein, matching rows form one entry showing the most common genes and DNA. In this record, the V and J calls reflect TCRdb's handling and not the investigators' own analysis. The sample table contains roughly 480,000 distinct CDR3 sequences; only one count was recorded for around 14% of them. The biggest ten clones account for 9.8% of the sample.

The rearrangement combines TRBV6-1 with TRBJ2-5; the D gene lacks a confident call. Sequenced: blood. The sequence came from a woman aged 30 to 39 with Graves' ophthalmopathy. Donor details come from another sample of the same person, matched by shared clones. The CDR3 protein: CASSRSRVGETQYF. The base sequence is TGTGCCAGCAGCCGCTCCCGGGTTGGGGAGACCCAGTACTTC.